A single T cell receptor (beta chain) is shown here with its context. The data originate from a study of control samples from healthy donors and cancer patients. TCRdb's copy holds only in-frame clones and misses some; the assay was immunoSEQ multiplex PCR. In the table there are under 200,000 clones, roughly 94% of which are singletons. Material: blood. This clonotype originated in a woman in her forties in good health.

The CDR3 coding sequence is TGTGCCAGCAGTTTGGGCGGAGGGCGGGGGGATACGCAGTATTTT. Protein: CASSLGGGRGDTQYF. The chain combines TRBV6-2 or TRBV6-3 with TRBJ2-3; 7 bases line up with TRBD2. This CDR3 spans 15 amino acids. J was trimmed by 6 bases and V by 4 bases; bases with no gene match: 10. The germline gives CDR1 MNHEY, CDR2 SVGEGT.